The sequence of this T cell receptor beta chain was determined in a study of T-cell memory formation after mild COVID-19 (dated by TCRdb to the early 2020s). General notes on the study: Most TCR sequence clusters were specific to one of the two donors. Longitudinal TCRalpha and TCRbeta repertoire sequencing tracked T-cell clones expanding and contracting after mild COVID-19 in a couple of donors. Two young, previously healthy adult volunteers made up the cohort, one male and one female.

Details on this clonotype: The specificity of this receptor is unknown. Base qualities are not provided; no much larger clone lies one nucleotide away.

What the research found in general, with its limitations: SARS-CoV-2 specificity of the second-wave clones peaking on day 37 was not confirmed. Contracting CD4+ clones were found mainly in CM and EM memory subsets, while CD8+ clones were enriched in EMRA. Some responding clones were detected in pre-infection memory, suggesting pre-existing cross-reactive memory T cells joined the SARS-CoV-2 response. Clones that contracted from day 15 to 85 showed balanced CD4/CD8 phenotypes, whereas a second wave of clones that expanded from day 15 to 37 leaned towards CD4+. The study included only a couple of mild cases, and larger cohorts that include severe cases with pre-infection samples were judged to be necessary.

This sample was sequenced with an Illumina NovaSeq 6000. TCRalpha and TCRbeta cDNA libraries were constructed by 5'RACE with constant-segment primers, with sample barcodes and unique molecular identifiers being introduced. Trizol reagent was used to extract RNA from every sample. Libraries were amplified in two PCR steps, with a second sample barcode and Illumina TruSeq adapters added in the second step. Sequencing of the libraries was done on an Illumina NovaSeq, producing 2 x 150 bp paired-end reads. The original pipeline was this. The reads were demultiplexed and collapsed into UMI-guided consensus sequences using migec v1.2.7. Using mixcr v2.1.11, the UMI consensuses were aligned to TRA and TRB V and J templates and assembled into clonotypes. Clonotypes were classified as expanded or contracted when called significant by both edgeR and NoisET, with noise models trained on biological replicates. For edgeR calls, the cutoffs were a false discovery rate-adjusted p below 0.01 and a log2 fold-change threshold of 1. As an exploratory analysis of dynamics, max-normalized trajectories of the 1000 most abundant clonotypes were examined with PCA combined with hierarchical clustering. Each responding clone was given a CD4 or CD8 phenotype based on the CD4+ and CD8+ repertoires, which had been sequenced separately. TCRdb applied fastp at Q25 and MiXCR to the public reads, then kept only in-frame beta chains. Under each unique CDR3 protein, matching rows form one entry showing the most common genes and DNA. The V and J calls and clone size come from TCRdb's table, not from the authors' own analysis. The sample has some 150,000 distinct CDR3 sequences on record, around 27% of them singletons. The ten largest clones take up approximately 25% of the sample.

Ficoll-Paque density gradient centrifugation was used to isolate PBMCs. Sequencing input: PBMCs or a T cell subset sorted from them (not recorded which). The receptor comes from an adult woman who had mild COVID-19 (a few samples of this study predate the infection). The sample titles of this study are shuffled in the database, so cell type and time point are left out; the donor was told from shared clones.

In nucleotides, the sequence is TGTGCCACCAGCAGAGTCCCGTCGGGCACAGATACGCAGTATTTT. Its product reads: CATSRVPSGTDTQYF. In this chain, TRBV15 is recombined with TRBJ2-3, with the D gene too uncertain to name. The CDR3 starts with the cysteine, ends with the phenylalanine, and has 15 residues. This entry keeps only the CDR3 DNA: 45 bases, framed from base 1. CDR1 and CDR2, looked up from the germline V gene (reference sequence), are LNHNV and YYDKDF. The V end loses 1 base and the J end loses 1 base, and a stretch of 9 bases separates them. The entire variable domain, with the stretches around the CDR3 drawn from the reference TRBV15 and TRBJ2-3 proteins, is DAMVIQNPRYQVTQFGKPVTLSCSQTLNHNVMYWYQQKSSQAPKLLFHYYDKDFNNEADTPDNFQSRRPNTSFCFLDIRSPGLGDTAMYLCATSRVPSGTDTQYFGPGTRLTVL.